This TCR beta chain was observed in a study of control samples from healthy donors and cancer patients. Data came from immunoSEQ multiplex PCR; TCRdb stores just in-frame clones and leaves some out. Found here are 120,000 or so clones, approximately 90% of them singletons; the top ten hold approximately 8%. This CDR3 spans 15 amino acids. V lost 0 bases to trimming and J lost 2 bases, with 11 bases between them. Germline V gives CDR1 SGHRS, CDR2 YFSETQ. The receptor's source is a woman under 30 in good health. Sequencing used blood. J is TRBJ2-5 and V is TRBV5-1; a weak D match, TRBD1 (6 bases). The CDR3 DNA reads TGCGCCAGCAGCTTGGAGCCAGGGGCGCAAGAGACCCAGTACTTC. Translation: CASSLEPGAQETQYF.